What follows is one T cell receptor (beta chain) and its context. This sample was taken from a study of PD-L1 blockade in urothelial cancer. Overall study context: The patients first took atezolizumab around 2014, receiving 1,200 mg intravenously every 3 weeks.

The method was immunoSEQ multiplex PCR; TCRdb's version includes in-frame clones alone and lacks a portion of them. Of roughly 130,000 clones in the sample, approximately 84% were seen once. Time point described: pretreatment peripheral blood. Each patient supplied 1 to 8 pretreatment and on-treatment samples. The CDR3 is 15 residues long. Trimming at V came to 7 bases and at J to 0 bases, leaving 7 bases not matched to a gene. Germline CDR1 reads LNHDA; CDR2 reads SQIVND (reference sequence). The chain carries TRBV19 and TRBJ2-3; TRBD1 agrees at 7 bases. The sample was PBMCs, taken around atezolizumab (anti-PD-L1) treatment. This TCR derives from a man aged 50-60 years with urothelial cancer. CDR3 protein: CASTPGTASTDTQYF. In nucleotides, the CDR3 is TGTGCCAGTACCCCAGGGACAGCGAGCACAGATACGCAGTATTTT.